Sequencing of this T cell receptor beta chain was carried out in a study of brain T cells in children with intractable seizures. The sequenced cases were selected for having the highest brain T cell transcript signatures. Before surgery, patients took at least one anti-epileptic drug. Overall study results and limits: Patients' HCMV serostatus was unknown; virus specificity rests on CDR3 similarity alone. Top 50 brain clonotypes included both public and private clones. Absence of clones before surgery may stem from lower sequencing depth.

TCRdb keeps only in-frame clones here, not all; method: immunoSEQ multiplex PCR. The sample lists about 8,000 clones; less than 75% were seen once. The CDR3 extends over 14 amino acids. V was trimmed by 6 bases and J by 2 bases, leaving 13 bases between them. Germline lookup yields CDR1 MNHEY and CDR2 SVGAGI. With regard to this clone: Its specificity is unknown.

The sequenced sample was resected brain tissue, obtained at surgery. J is TRBJ2-5 and V is TRBV6-5; tentatively, D is TRBD2 (7 bases). This TCR derives from a boy in the first two years of life with tuberous sclerosis and intractable seizures. The chain's CDR3 is CASRLQGGQETQYF. Here the CDR3 DNA reads TGTGCCAGCAGACTACAGGGAGGGCAAGAGACCCAGTACTTC.